These T cell receptor beta chains were read from a single sample in a study of CD8 T cells in Susac syndrome. In TCRdb, the immunoSEQ multiplex PCR reads were re-called with MiXCR into one record per CDR3 protein. Of around 140,000 distinct CDR3 sequences in the sample, roughly 94% were seen once. Sequences were obtained from CD4+ T cells from PBMCs. The origin of the receptors is a human donor with Susac syndrome. The CDR3 runs from the conserved cysteine through the conserved F or W. Fields, in order: D gene, V gene, clone size, CDR3 length, J gene, CDR3 DNA, CDR3 protein. D genes are given only for firm matches. Expanded clones are given a class, and other clones once, few, many or no size at all.

d_call: TRBD2
v_call: TRBV28
clone_size: .
cdr3_length: 14
j_call: TRBJ2-7
cdr3_nt: TGTGCCAGCAGTTTAGCCGGACTAGCGTACGAGCAGTACTTC
cdr3_aa: CASSLAGLAYEQYF

d_call: TRBD1
v_call: TRBV15
clone_size: .
cdr3_length: 14
j_call: TRBJ2-3
cdr3_nt: TGTGCCACCAGCAGAACAGGGGGCACGAATACGCAGTATTTT
cdr3_aa: CATSRTGGTNTQYF

d_call: TRBD2
v_call: TRBV7-7
clone_size: .
cdr3_length: 12
j_call: TRBJ2-7
cdr3_nt: TGTGCTAGCAGTTCGGACGGGGGGGAGCAGTACTTC
cdr3_aa: CASSSDGGEQYF

d_call: TRBD2
v_call: TRBV9
clone_size: .
cdr3_length: 15
j_call: TRBJ2-7
cdr3_nt: TGTGCCAGCAGCTCTTCGACTAGCGGGAGTGCCGAGCAGTACTTC
cdr3_aa: CASSSSTSGSAEQYF

d_call: TRBD2
v_call: TRBV29-1
clone_size: .
cdr3_length: 22
j_call: TRBJ2-7
cdr3_nt: TGCAGCGTTGTAATGAGTCTACGTTCGACTAGCGGGAGGGCTAGTTTACTTCGCGAGCAGTACTTC
cdr3_aa: CSVVMSLRSTSGRASLLREQYF

d_call: TRBD2
v_call: TRBV2
clone_size: .
cdr3_length: 15
j_call: TRBJ2-1
cdr3_nt: TGTGCCAGCACCCTACTAGCGGGGGGCTACAATGAGCAGTTCTTC
cdr3_aa: CASTLLAGGYNEQFF

d_call: .
v_call: TRBV7-9
clone_size: once
cdr3_length: 17
j_call: TRBJ1-3
cdr3_nt: TGTGCCAGCAGCTTAGTTTGGGCGAGAAACTCTGGAAACACCATATATTTT
cdr3_aa: CASSLVWARNSGNTIYF

d_call: TRBD1
v_call: TRBV3-1
clone_size: .
cdr3_length: 14
j_call: TRBJ1-6
cdr3_nt: TGTGCCAGCAGCCACGGGACAGCAAATTCACCCCTCCACTTT
cdr3_aa: CASSHGTANSPLHF

d_call: TRBD2
v_call: TRBV29-1
clone_size: .
cdr3_length: 16
j_call: TRBJ2-1
cdr3_nt: TGCAGCGTGGGGGGACTAGCGGAGTCCTTTTACAATGAGCAGTTCTTC
cdr3_aa: CSVGGLAESFYNEQFF

d_call: TRBD2
v_call: TRBV6-2/TRBV6-3
clone_size: .
cdr3_length: 15
j_call: TRBJ2-5
cdr3_nt: TGTGCCAGCAGCCCGGGACTAGCGGGAGGAGAGACCCAGTACTTC
cdr3_aa: CASSPGLAGGETQYF

d_call: .
v_call: TRBV11-1
clone_size: .
cdr3_length: 14
j_call: TRBJ2-7
cdr3_nt: TGTGCCAGCAGCTCACCCAGCGGAATCTACGAGCAGTACTTC
cdr3_aa: CASSSPSGIYEQYF

d_call: .
v_call: TRBV20-1
clone_size: .
cdr3_length: 13
j_call: TRBJ1-5
cdr3_nt: TGCAGTGCTACACCCTGGGGCAATCAGCCCCAGCATTTT
cdr3_aa: CSATPWGNQPQHF

d_call: .
v_call: TRBV2
clone_size: .
cdr3_length: 14
j_call: TRBJ2-1
cdr3_nt: TGTGCCAGCAGACTAATGAGCTCCTACAATGAGCAGTTCTTC
cdr3_aa: CASRLMSSYNEQFF

d_call: .
v_call: TRBV18
clone_size: .
cdr3_length: 15
j_call: TRBJ2-3
cdr3_nt: TGTGCCAGCTCACGAATCGGGACCACCACAGATACGCAGTATTTT
cdr3_aa: CASSRIGTTTDTQYF

d_call: .
v_call: TRBV3-1
clone_size: .
cdr3_length: 14
j_call: TRBJ1-2
cdr3_nt: TGTGCCAGCAGCCAGGGGGCTAATAACTATGGCTACACCTTC
cdr3_aa: CASSQGANNYGYTF

d_call: .
v_call: TRBV13
clone_size: .
cdr3_length: 14
j_call: TRBJ1-1
cdr3_nt: TGTGCCAGCTTCGACCGGGGTGGGGACACTGAAGCTTTCTTT
cdr3_aa: CASFDRGGDTEAFF

d_call: .
v_call: TRBV4-3
clone_size: .
cdr3_length: 16
j_call: TRBJ2-1
cdr3_nt: TGCGCCAGCAGCCAAGGGGAGCGGATCCTCTACAATGAGCAGTTCTTC
cdr3_aa: CASSQGERILYNEQFF

d_call: .
v_call: TRBV28
clone_size: .
cdr3_length: 16
j_call: TRBJ1-6
cdr3_nt: TGTGCCAGCTCCAGGACGGCCAGCTCCTATAATTCACCCCTCCACTTT
cdr3_aa: CASSRTASSYNSPLHF

d_call: .
v_call: TRBV18
clone_size: .
cdr3_length: 15
j_call: TRBJ2-2
cdr3_nt: TGTGCCAGCTCACCACCAAACCCGAACACCGGGGAGCTGTTTTTT
cdr3_aa: CASSPPNPNTGELFF

d_call: .
v_call: TRBV19
clone_size: .
cdr3_length: 14
j_call: TRBJ2-1
cdr3_nt: TGTGCCAGTACCCAGGGCCTGACCCAGGGTGAGCAGTTCTTC
cdr3_aa: CASTQGLTQGEQFF

d_call: .
v_call: TRBV5-6
clone_size: .
cdr3_length: 15
j_call: TRBJ1-5
cdr3_nt: TGTGCCAGCAGCACAACGGACGGAAACAATCAGCCCCAGCATTTT
cdr3_aa: CASSTTDGNNQPQHF

d_call: TRBD2
v_call: TRBV2
clone_size: .
cdr3_length: 13
j_call: TRBJ2-4
cdr3_nt: TGTGCCAGCACCGGGACTAGCGCTAACATTCAGTACTTC
cdr3_aa: CASTGTSANIQYF

d_call: .
v_call: TRBV4-1
clone_size: .
cdr3_length: 15
j_call: TRBJ2-5
cdr3_nt: TGCGCCAGCAGCCGGCCTGGGTCGATACAAGAGACCCAGTACTTC
cdr3_aa: CASSRPGSIQETQYF

d_call: TRBD1
v_call: TRBV12-3/TRBV12-4
clone_size: .
cdr3_length: 21
j_call: TRBJ2-1
cdr3_nt: TGTGCCAGCAGTTCCTCGTTCACCGGGACAGGGGGTCGATTGGCCTACAATGAGCAGTTCTTC
cdr3_aa: CASSSSFTGTGGRLAYNEQFF

d_call: .
v_call: TRBV4-1
clone_size: .
cdr3_length: 15
j_call: TRBJ2-7
cdr3_nt: TGCGCCAGCAGACAAGTAGGGACACCAACCTACGAGCAGTACTTC
cdr3_aa: CASRQVGTPTYEQYF

d_call: TRBD2
v_call: TRBV4-1
clone_size: .
cdr3_length: 16
j_call: TRBJ2-7
cdr3_nt: TGCGCCAGCAGCCAAGCCAGCGGGGGGCCAACCTACGAGCAGTACTTC
cdr3_aa: CASSQASGGPTYEQYF

d_call: .
v_call: TRBV5-1
clone_size: .
cdr3_length: 13
j_call: TRBJ1-2
cdr3_nt: TGCGCCAGCAGCTTGGAGGCAGGGTATGGCTACACCTTC
cdr3_aa: CASSLEAGYGYTF

d_call: TRBD2
v_call: TRBV30
clone_size: .
cdr3_length: 14
j_call: TRBJ2-7
cdr3_nt: TGTGCCTGTAAACCACTAGCGGGGGGCTACGAGCAGTACTTC
cdr3_aa: CACKPLAGGYEQYF

d_call: .
v_call: TRBV5-1
clone_size: .
cdr3_length: 16
j_call: TRBJ2-3
cdr3_nt: TGCGCCAGCAGCTTGGAGGGTCTATCTAGCACAGATACGCAGTATTTT
cdr3_aa: CASSLEGLSSTDTQYF